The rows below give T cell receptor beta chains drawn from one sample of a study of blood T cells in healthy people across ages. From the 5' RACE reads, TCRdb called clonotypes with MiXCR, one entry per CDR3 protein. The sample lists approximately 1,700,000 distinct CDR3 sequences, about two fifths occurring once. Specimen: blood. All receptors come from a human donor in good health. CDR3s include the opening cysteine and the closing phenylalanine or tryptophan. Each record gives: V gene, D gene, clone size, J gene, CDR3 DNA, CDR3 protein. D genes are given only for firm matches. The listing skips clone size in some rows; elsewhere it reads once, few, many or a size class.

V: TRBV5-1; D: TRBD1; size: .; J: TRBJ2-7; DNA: TGTGCTAGCAGCTTAGGGACAGGGGGCTTCTACGAGCAGTACTTC; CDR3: CASSLGTGGFYEQYF
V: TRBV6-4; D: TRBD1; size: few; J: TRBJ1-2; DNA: TGTGCCAGCAGTGCTGTCAGGGGGCCTCGTCAAGGCTACACCTTC; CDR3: CASSAVRGPRQGYTF
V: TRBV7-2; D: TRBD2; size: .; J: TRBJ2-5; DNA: TGTGCCAGCAGCTTAGCGCCCCTGCGGGGGGGCGTTGAGACCCAGTACTTC; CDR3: CASSLAPLRGGVETQYF
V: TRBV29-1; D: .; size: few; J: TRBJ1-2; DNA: TGCAGCGTTGATGACTCTCCCCTCTATGGCTACACCTTC; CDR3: CSVDDSPLYGYTF
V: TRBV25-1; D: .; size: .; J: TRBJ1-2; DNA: TGTGCCAGCAGCCCCGGCGCAGGGGAAAGCTATGGCTACACCTTC; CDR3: CASSPGAGESYGYTF
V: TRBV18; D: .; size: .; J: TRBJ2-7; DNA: TGTGCCAGCTCAAAAGCGAGACAGGACTTCTACGAGCAGTACTTC; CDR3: CASSKARQDFYEQYF
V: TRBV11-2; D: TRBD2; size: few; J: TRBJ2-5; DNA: TGTGCCAGCAGCTTAATTCGGGGGGTGGAGACCCAGTACTTC; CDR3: CASSLIRGVETQYF
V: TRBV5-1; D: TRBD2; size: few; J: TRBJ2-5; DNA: TGCGCCAGCAGCCTACTTCGGGGGGGCAGAGAGACCCAGTACTTC; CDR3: CASSLLRGGRETQYF
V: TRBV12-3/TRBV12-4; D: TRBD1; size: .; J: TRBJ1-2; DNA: TGTGCCAGCAGTATTCTTCAGGGGGCAGGTTATGGCTACACCTTC; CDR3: CASSILQGAGYGYTF
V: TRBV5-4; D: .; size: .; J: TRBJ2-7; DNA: TGTGCCAGCACCCTGGGAGGGGGGGCGTTGGTCTACGAGCAGTACTTC; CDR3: CASTLGGGALVYEQYF
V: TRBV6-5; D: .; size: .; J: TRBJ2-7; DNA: TGTGCCAGCAGTTACGCGTCGTGGGGGTACAACTACGAGCAGTACTTC; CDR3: CASSYASWGYNYEQYF
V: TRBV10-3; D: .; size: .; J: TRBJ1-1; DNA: TGTGCCATGACCTCCGGACGACAGAACACTGAAGCTTTCTTT; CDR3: CAMTSGRQNTEAFF
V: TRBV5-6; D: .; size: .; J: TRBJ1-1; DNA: TGTGCCAGCAGCTTCATGGACACTGAAGCTTTCTTT; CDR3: CASSFMDTEAFF
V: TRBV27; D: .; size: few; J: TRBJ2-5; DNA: TGTGCCAGCAGTCCGCATCCAGGGGAATTTGTCTGGGAGACCCAGTACTTC; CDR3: CASSPHPGEFVWETQYF
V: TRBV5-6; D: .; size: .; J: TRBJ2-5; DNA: TGTGCCAGCAGCCAGTACCACGACATACAGACCCAGTACTTC; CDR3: CASSQYHDIQTQYF
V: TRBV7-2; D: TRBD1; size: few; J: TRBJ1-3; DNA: TGTGCCAGCAGCCGCCGGACAGGGTCCCTAAACTCTGGAAACACCATATATTTT; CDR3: CASSRRTGSLNSGNTIYF
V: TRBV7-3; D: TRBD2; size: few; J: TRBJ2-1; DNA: TGTGCCAGCAGCTTAGAAATACTAGCGGGGGGAGTATACAATGAGCAGTTCTTC; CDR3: CASSLEILAGGVYNEQFF
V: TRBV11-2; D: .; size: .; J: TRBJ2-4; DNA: TGTGCCAGCAGCCCAACAGGGATGAACATTCAGTACTTC; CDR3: CASSPTGMNIQYF
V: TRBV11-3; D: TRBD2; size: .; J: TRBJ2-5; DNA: TGTGCCAGCAGCTTAGGGGCTAGCGGGATGGGAAAGACCCAGTACTTC; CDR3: CASSLGASGMGKTQYF
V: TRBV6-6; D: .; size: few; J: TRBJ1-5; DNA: TGTGCCAGCAGTTACGTGGACAATCAGCCCCAGCATTTT; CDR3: CASSYVDNQPQHF
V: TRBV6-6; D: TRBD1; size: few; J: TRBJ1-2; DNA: TGTGCCAGCAGTTACTACAGGGGTTATGGCTACACCTTC; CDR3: CASSYYRGYGYTF
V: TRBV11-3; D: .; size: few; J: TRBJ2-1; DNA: TGTGCCAGCAGCTTAGGACGGAACCAAGAGACCCAGTTCTTC; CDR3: CASSLGRNQETQFF